The 30 T cell receptor beta chains below all came from one sample that was sequenced in a study of T-cell memory formation after mild COVID-19 (dated by TCRdb to the early 2020s). The method was 5' RACE. Sequencing was performed on an Illumina NovaSeq 6000. The raw public reads went through TCRdb reprocessing: fastp at Q25, MiXCR clone calling, in-frame beta chains kept. Every entry covers one CDR3 protein and lists the most common genes and DNA from its rows. The sample table holds around 470,000 distinct CDR3 sequences, of which around 20% were seen once. Around 8.4% of the sample is taken by the ten largest. Material: PBMCs or a T cell subset sorted from them (not recorded which). These receptors were taken from an adult woman who had mild COVID-19 (a few samples of this study predate the infection). The sample titles of this study are shuffled in the database, so cell type and time point are left out; the donor was told from shared clones.

CDR3 in amino acids: CASQGGGLRNHYGYTF. CDR3 DNA: TGTGCCAGCCAAGGGGGGGGTCTAAGAAATCATTATGGCTACACCTTC. V and J are TRBV6-5 and TRBJ1-2, with TRBD1 as a possible D gene (6 bases). V lost 8 bases to trimming and J lost 5 bases, with 24 bases between them. CDR1 is MNHEY and CDR2 is SVGAGI in the germline V gene. The CDR3 is 16 amino acids.

This chain joins TRBV11-2 and TRBJ2-1, with 7 bases matching TRBD1. CDR1 and CDR2 from the germline V gene are SGHAT and FQNNGV. The CDR3 contains 14 residues. V dropped 8 bases and J dropped 8; count of bases not matched to a gene: 12. The CDR3 loop reads CASGGRQGVDEQFF. The CDR3 coding sequence is TGTGCCAGCGGAGGTAGGCAGGGGGTCGATGAGCAGTTCTTC.

For this clonotype: A read error may account for a junction end that differs from germline. The chain carries TRBV12-3 or TRBV12-4 and TRBJ1-2; no clear D. The CDR3 covers 14 residues. In nucleotides, the CDR3 is TGTGCCAGCAGGACCACTAGGTTAAACTATGGGTACACCTTC. Its protein product is CASRTTRLNYGYTF.

This clonotype was counted many times. This sequence joins TRBV18 and TRBJ1-1; a weak D match, TRBD1 (6 bases). V gave up 8 bases and J gave up 0 bases, with 13 bases separating them. Germline loops: CDR1 KGHSH, CDR2 LQKENI. CDR3 size: 14 residues. The CDR3 DNA follows: TGTGCCAGCAGCCCCCGGGACATGAACACTGAAGCTTTCTTT. It is translated as CASSPRDMNTEAFF.

There are a few counts of this clonotype. The rearrangement links TRBV18 to TRBJ1-1; maybe TRBD1 (5 bases). V gave up 5 bases and J gave up 0 bases, with 13 bases separating them. Germline V gives CDR1 KGHSH, CDR2 LQKENI. The CDR3 is 15 amino acids. CDR3 amino acids: CASSAGTSMNTEAFF. CDR3 coding DNA: TGTGCCAGCTCAGCCGGGACTTCTATGAACACTGAAGCTTTCTTT.

The chain recombines TRBV24-1 with TRBJ2-1; D might be TRBD2 (7 bases). The germline V gene has CDR1 KGHDR and CDR2 SFDVKD. The CDR3 extends over 17 amino acids. V lost 3 bases and J lost 0, with 14 bases in between. CDR3: CATSDQWGGRSYNEQFF. The CDR3 nucleotides read TGTGCCACCAGTGATCAATGGGGGGGGCGCTCCTACAATGAGCAGTTCTTC.

This clonotype was counted between two and nine times. The chain links TRBV12-3 or TRBV12-4 to TRBJ1-5, with D tentatively TRBD1 (5 bases). The CDR3 runs 12 residues. Trimming left V 6 bases short and J 7 bases short, with 10 bases between. CDR3 loop: CASRRDEQPQHF. CDR3 coding DNA: TGTGCCAGCAGGAGGGACGAACAGCCCCAGCATTTT.

The rearrangement uses TRBV5-1 and TRBJ1-2; D is undetermined. CDR1 is SGHRS and CDR2 is YFSETQ in the germline V gene. The CDR3 length is 13 residues. V lost 4 bases and J 4 bases, leaving 11 bases between the germline ends. The CDR3 protein is CASSPGPTYGYTF. The CDR3 nucleotides are TGCGCCAGCAGCCCCGGGCCTACCTATGGCTACACCTTC.

The CDR3 DNA reads as TGTGCCAGCAGCGTCGACTCCGCAGATACGCAGTATTTT. Amino acids: CASSVDSADTQYF. The chain has TRBV7-8 and TRBJ2-3; D is unclear. Trimming took 5 bases from V and 4 from J, leaving 10 bases between them. This CDR3 region has 13 residues. The germline gives CDR1 SGHVS, CDR2 FQNEAQ.

This clonotype has just a few counts. This chain uses TRBV20-1 with TRBJ2-1, with TRBD2 as a possible D gene (6 bases). Germline assignment: CDR1 DFQATT and CDR2 SNEGSKA (reference sequence). CDR3 size: 14 residues. The ends were cut back, 4 bases at V and 8 bases at J, with 18 bases in the middle. The CDR3 DNA is TGCAGTGCTATCCGACTAGACGAGAATGATGAGCAGTTCTTC. Translation gives CSAIRLDENDEQFF.

As for this clonotype: This sequence may be a read error, since a much larger clone differs from it by one base. The missing conserved phenylalanine or tryptophan at the end of this CDR3 makes a read error likely. The chain links TRBV24-1 to TRBJ2-1; 13 bases map to TRBD2. Germline CDR1 reads KGHDR; CDR2 reads SFDVKD. The CDR3 contains 15 residues. The junction had 2 bases not matched to a gene; V was cut back by 4 bases and J by 6 bases. DNA for the CDR3: TGTGCCACCAGTGACAGGACTAGCGGGGGCAATGAGCAGTTCATC. It is translated as CATSDRTSGGNEQFI.

The CDR3 sequence: CASSLVGRGGPGANVLTF. The CDR3 DNA follows: TGTGCCAGCAGCTTAGTTGGCAGGGGCGGTCCTGGGGCCAACGTCCTGACTTTC. The V and J genes are TRBV7-9 and TRBJ2-6; weak D call: TRBD1 (6 bases). The ends were cut back, 1 base at V and 2 bases at J, with 15 bases in the middle. CDR3 length: 18 residues. Germline V gene sequence: CDR1 SEHNR, CDR2 FQNEAQ (reference sequence).

CDR3 protein: CASSSGQASREQYF. DNA of the CDR3: TGCGCCAGCAGCTCGGGACAGGCCTCCCGGGAGCAGTACTTC. The J gene is TRBJ2-7, the V gene TRBV5-1; 8 nucleotides line up with TRBD1. V lost 3 bases to trimming and J lost 7 bases; unmatched junction nucleotides: 9. Germline CDR1 SGHRS, CDR2 YFSETQ. The CDR3 extends over 14 amino acids.

The J gene is TRBJ2-7, the V gene TRBV5-8; D is tentatively TRBD1 or TRBD2 (6 bases each). V dropped 0 bases and J dropped 8 bases, with 9 bases sitting between them. Germline CDR1 SGHTS, CDR2 YDEGEE. The CDR3 is 12 amino acids. Written as DNA, the CDR3 is TGTGCCAGCAGCTTGGAGGGGGGAAAGCAGTACTTC. Protein: CASSLEGGKQYF.

The rearrangement uses TRBV12-3 or TRBV12-4 and TRBJ2-5; maybe TRBD1 (6 bases). This CDR3 contains 14 residues. Deletions cut 7 bases from V and 0 bases from J, with 12 bases between. CDR3 nucleotide sequence: TGTGCCAGCACCGTAACAGGGTACCAAGAGACCCAGTACTTC. Protein: CASTVTGYQETQYF.

The chain combines TRBV9 with TRBJ2-3; perhaps TRBD1 as D (5 bases). This CDR3 comprises 14 residues. Trimming removed 3 bases at V and 4 bases at J, with 12 bases between. Germline CDR1 is SGDLS and CDR2 is YYNGEE. This CDR3 is CASSGGHGSDTQYF. CDR3 DNA sequence: TGTGCCAGCAGCGGGGGCCATGGGTCAGATACGCAGTATTTT.

This clonotype has only a few counts. This chain's CDR3 is CASSISGTGGSYGYTF. The CDR3 DNA sequence: TGTGCCAGCAGCATCTCCGGAACAGGGGGATCGTATGGCTACACCTTC. The J gene is TRBJ1-2, the V gene TRBV7-9, with TRBD1 matching 8 bases. Germline V gene sequence: CDR1 SEHNR, CDR2 FQNEAQ (reference sequence). Trimming cost V 5 bases and J 5 bases; bases outside gene matches: 13. The CDR3 length is 16 residues.

This clonotype was seen only a few times. The V gene is TRBV4-1, the J gene TRBJ1-1; D may be TRBD1 (5 bases). V lost 8 bases and J 0 bases, leaving 10 bases between the germline ends. CDR3 length: 13 residues. Looked up from germline, CDR1 is MGHRA and CDR2 is YSYEKL. The CDR3 sequence: CASAGSMNTEAFF. CDR3 nucleotides: TGCGCCAGCGCAGGGTCCATGAACACTGAAGCTTTCTTT.

The chain combines TRBV7-9 with TRBJ1-1; TRBD1 matches at 7 bases. Germline V CDR1 and CDR2: SEHNR, FQNEAQ (reference sequence). CDR3 length: 14 residues. J was trimmed by 11 bases and V by 6 bases; bases with no gene match: 15. The CDR3 is CASRSLRGGLRAFF. The CDR3 DNA follows: TGTGCCAGCAGGAGCCTCAGGGGGGGGCTTCGGGCTTTCTTT.

The gene calls are TRBV25-1 and TRBJ2-3, with 9 bases that match TRBD1. Germline V CDR1 and CDR2: MGHDK, SYGVNS. After removal of 2 bases from V and 3 bases from J, the junction contained 6 bases not matched to a gene. The CDR3 covers 16 residues. The DNA for the CDR3 is TGTGCCAGCAGTGAAATTGGGACAGGGACGACAGATACGCAGTATTTT. The encoded protein is CASSEIGTGTTDTQYF.

The rearrangement links TRBV10-3 to TRBJ2-3; D is possibly TRBD2 (6 bases). This CDR3 is 15 amino acids long. Germline V gives CDR1 ENHRY, CDR2 SYGVKD. V was clipped by 4 bases and J by 8 bases, with 19 bases between them. The CDR3 here is CAISGEAGSTSTQYF. For the CDR3, the DNA is TGTGCCATCAGTGGGGAGGCCGGGAGTACGAGTACGCAGTATTTT.

The V gene is TRBV7-2, the J gene TRBJ2-3, with TRBD2 matching over 12 bases. Trimming cost V 1 base and J 6 bases; bases outside gene matches: 8. The germline gives CDR1 SGHTA, CDR2 FQGNSA. This CDR3 is built from 17 residues. The CDR3 spells CASSLVASGGGSDTQYF. In DNA form, the CDR3 reads TGTGCCAGCAGCTTAGTAGCTAGCGGGGGGGGCTCCGATACGCAGTATTTT. Variable domain in full (rest from reference TRBV7-2 and TRBJ2-3): GAGVSQSPSNKVTEKGKDVELRCDPISGHTALYWYRQSLGQGLEFLIYFQGNSAPDKSGLPSDRFSAERTGGSVSTLTIQRTQQEDSAVYLCASSLVASGGGSDTQYFGPGTRLTVL.

This clonotype was found a few times. The chain uses TRBV29-1 and TRBJ2-1; maybe TRBD1 (5 bases). The V and J ends lost 2 bases and 7 bases respectively, with 9 bases between them. Germline lookup yields CDR1 SQVTM and CDR2 ANQGSEA. This CDR3 has 12 residues. The CDR3 protein is CSVEQGFNEQFF. In nucleotides, the CDR3 is TGCAGCGTTGAACAGGGTTTTAATGAGCAGTTCTTC.

This clonotype has only a few counts. The chain joins TRBV5-1 to TRBJ2-5; unclear D gene. Trimming removed 7 bases at V and 5 bases at J, with 12 bases between. The CDR3 totals 12 residues. Germline V CDR1 and CDR2: SGHRS, YFSETQ. This chain's CDR3 is CASHGQLETQYF. The DNA of the CDR3 is TGCGCCAGCCATGGGCAGTTGGAGACCCAGTACTTC.

This clonotype was observed a few times. This rearrangement joins TRBV4-1 to TRBJ2-5; 12 bases map to TRBD2. CDR1 MGHRA and CDR2 YSYEKL come from the germline V gene. Losses at the gene ends were 0 bases for V and 4 bases for J; bases not matched to a gene: 9. This CDR3 has 18 amino acids. Here the CDR3 reads CASSQDFLAGGTRETQYF. CDR3 DNA: TGCGCCAGCAGCCAAGACTTCCTAGCGGGGGGGACTCGAGAGACCCAGTACTTC.

This chain links TRBV12-3 or TRBV12-4 with TRBJ1-1; D ambiguous. The CDR3 length is 13 residues. V was shortened by 2 bases and J by 7 bases, with 11 bases between the two germline ends. The CDR3 bases are TGTGCCAGCAGTTTATCGGGGTGGGATGAAGCTTTCTTT. As protein: CASSLSGWDEAFF.

V and J are TRBV24-1 and TRBJ2-1; the D is unclear. The CDR3 has 15 amino acids. Germline CDR1 KGHDR, CDR2 SFDVKD. Deletions cut 9 bases from V and 1 base from J, with 15 bases between. The CDR3 region has the DNA TGTGCCACCGCTGGGATCGATAGGTCCTACAATGAGCAGTTCTTC. Residues: CATAGIDRSYNEQFF.

This clonotype was counted between two and nine times. This sequence joins TRBV10-3 and TRBJ1-5; D possibly corresponds to TRBD1 (5 bases). Germline-derived CDR1 and CDR2 are ENHRY and SYGVKD. Trimming removed 3 bases at V and 2 bases at J, with 8 bases between. The CDR3 sequence is 14 residues long. The CDR3, as DNA: TGTGCCATCAGTGACAGGGACGGCAATCAGCCCCAGCATTTT. This encodes CAISDRDGNQPQHF.

This clonotype was found a few times. V usage is TRBV6-5 and J usage is TRBJ2-7; 9 bases align to TRBD1. The junction had 9 bases not matched to a gene; V was cut back by 5 bases and J by 1 base. The CDR3 is made up of 16 amino acids. Germline V gives CDR1 MNHEY, CDR2 SVGAGI. The CDR3 region is CASSQIPGQGSYEQYF. The DNA of the CDR3 is TGTGCCAGCAGTCAGATTCCGGGACAGGGTTCCTACGAGCAGTACTTC.

In this sample, this clonotype turned up a few times. V usage is TRBV20-1 and J usage is TRBJ2-1; 11 bases are shared with TRBD2. Germline values: CDR1 DFQATT, CDR2 SNEGSKA (reference sequence). J lost 4 bases, V lost 1 base, and 18 bases had no gene match. The CDR3 covers 20 residues. The CDR3 nucleotides are TGCAGTGCTAGAGCCCCCTCGACTAGCGGGACCGAGGGCCTATACAATGAGCAGTTCTTC. This translates into CSARAPSTSGTEGLYNEQFF.